Sequencing of this T cell receptor (beta chain) was carried out in a study of early T cells in non-severe SARS-CoV-2 infection. This clonotype was counted many times. Trimming took 4 bases from V and 7 from J, leaving 14 bases between them. Germline CDR1 is SGHTA and CDR2 is FQGNSA. This CDR3 comprises 14 residues. TCRdb re-derived calls from the 5' RACE reads in MiXCR, one entry per CDR3 protein. The sample shows tens of thousands of distinct CDR3 sequences, approximately 9.1% of them seen only once. This receptor was obtained from an adult who was a healthcare worker with PCR-confirmed SARS-CoV-2 infection or an uninfected control (not recorded which). The V call is TRBV7-2, the J call TRBJ2-1, with D perhaps TRBD1 or TRBD2 (5 bases each). The sequenced sample consisted of whole blood. In nucleotides, the CDR3 is TGTGCCAGCAGCTCGGGACCTCCAAGGAATGAGCAGTTCTTC. This translates into CASSSGPPRNEQFF.